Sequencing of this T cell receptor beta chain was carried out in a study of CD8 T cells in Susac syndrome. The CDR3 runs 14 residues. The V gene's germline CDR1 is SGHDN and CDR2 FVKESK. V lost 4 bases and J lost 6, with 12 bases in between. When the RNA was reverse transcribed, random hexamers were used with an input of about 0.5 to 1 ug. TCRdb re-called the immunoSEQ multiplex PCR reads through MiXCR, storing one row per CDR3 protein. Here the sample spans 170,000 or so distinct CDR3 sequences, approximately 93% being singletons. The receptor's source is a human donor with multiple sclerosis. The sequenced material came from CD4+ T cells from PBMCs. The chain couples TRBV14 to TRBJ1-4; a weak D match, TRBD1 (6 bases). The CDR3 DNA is TGTGCCAGCAGCCTGAACAGGGTGGATGAAAAACTGTTTTTT. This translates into CASSLNRVDEKLFF.